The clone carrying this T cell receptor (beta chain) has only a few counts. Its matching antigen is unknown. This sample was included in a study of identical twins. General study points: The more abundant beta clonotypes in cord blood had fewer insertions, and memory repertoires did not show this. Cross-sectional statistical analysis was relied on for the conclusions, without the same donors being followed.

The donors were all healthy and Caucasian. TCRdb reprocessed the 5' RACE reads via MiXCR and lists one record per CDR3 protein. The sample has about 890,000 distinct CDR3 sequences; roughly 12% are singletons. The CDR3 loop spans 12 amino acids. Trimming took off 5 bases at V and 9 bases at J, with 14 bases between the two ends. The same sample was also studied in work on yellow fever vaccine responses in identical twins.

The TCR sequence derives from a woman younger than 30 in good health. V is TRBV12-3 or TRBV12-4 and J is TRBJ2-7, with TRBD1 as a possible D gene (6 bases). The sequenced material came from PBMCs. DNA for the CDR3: TGTGCCAGCAGTAGGGGGTGGGCACTGCAGTACTTC. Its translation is CASSRGWALQYF.